The 9 T cell receptor beta chains below all came from one sample that was sequenced in a study of blood T cells in healthy people across ages. Through a sample-barcoded 5' primer and a J-beta primer mix, a second PCR was run for about 7 to 12 cycles. One entry per CDR3 protein, called by TCRdb with MiXCR from the 5' RACE reads. The data show roughly 2 million distinct CDR3 sequences, around 50% seen once. The sequenced material came from blood. These receptors were taken from a woman in her 40s in good health.

This rearrangement joins TRBV10-1 to TRBJ2-4; unclear D gene. Near its end, the DNA agrees better with TRBJ2-5, so the J call may be wrong. Germline V gene sequence: CDR1 WNHNN, CDR2 SYGVQD (reference sequence). The CDR3 consists of 11 residues. CDR3 nucleotides: TGCGCCAGGATTCCACAAGAGACCCAGTACTTC. Protein product: CARIPQETQYF.

The chain is built from TRBV7-3 and TRBJ1-6, with TRBD1 matching over 7 bases. With 3 bases clipped from V and 7 bases from J, the junction kept 3 bases outside the gene matches. The CDR3 covers 14 residues. Germline CDR1 reads SGHTA; CDR2 reads FQGTGA. The CDR3 nucleotides are TGTGCCAGCAGCTTTAGGGGGCTGAATTCACCCCTCCACTTT. It is translated as CASSFRGLNSPLHF.

The chain carries TRBV5-1 and TRBJ2-3; D remains unclear. The CDR3 sequence is 13 residues long. Germline CDR1 is SGHRS and CDR2 is YFSETQ. V was cut by 6 bases and J by 1 base, with 9 bases left in between. In DNA, the CDR3 is TGCGCCAGCAACCAACATGGCACAGATACGCAGTATTTT. This encodes CASNQHGTDTQYF.

The V gene is TRBV4-2, the J gene TRBJ2-7; 7 nucleotides agree with TRBD1. The junction had 7 bases not matched to a gene; V was cut back by 1 base and J by 4 bases. Germline V gene sequence: CDR1 LGHNA, CDR2 YNFKEQ. The CDR3 spans 15 residues. CDR3 protein: CASSQARDSPYEQYF. CDR3 coding DNA: TGTGCCAGCAGCCAAGCCCGGGACAGTCCGTACGAGCAGTACTTC.

The CDR3 DNA reads TGTGCCAGCAAATTCGGACAGGCGAGCTACAATGAGCAGTTCTTC. It encodes CASKFGQASYNEQFF. The chain has TRBV6-5 and TRBJ2-1; 7 bases fit TRBD1. V was pared by 7 bases and J by 3 bases, with 9 bases of the junction left unmatched. The CDR3 runs to 15 residues. From germline, CDR1 is MNHEY and CDR2 SVGAGI.

The chain joins TRBV7-2 to TRBJ1-2; D gene uncertain. Germline CDR1 reads SGHTA; CDR2 reads FQGNSA. The CDR3 contains 13 residues. V was shortened by 5 bases and J by 6 bases, with 13 bases between the two germline ends. This CDR3 is CASSPFGEDGYTF. CDR3 nucleotides: TGTGCCAGCAGCCCTTTTGGGGAGGATGGCTACACCTTC.

The rearrangement links TRBV9 to TRBJ2-3; 8 nucleotides match TRBD1. V was pared by 3 bases and J by 2 bases, with 5 bases of the junction left unmatched. Germline values: CDR1 SGDLS, CDR2 YYNGEE. The length of the CDR3 is 15 residues. The CDR3 here is CASSAGQVHTDTQYF. The CDR3 bases are TGTGCCAGCAGCGCGGGACAGGTGCACACAGATACGCAGTATTTT.

The V and J genes are TRBV28 and TRBJ2-7, with 7 bases identical to TRBD1. Per the germline V gene, CDR1 is MDHEN and CDR2 is SYDVKM. This CDR3 contains 15 residues. Losses at the gene ends were 6 bases for V and 0 bases for J; bases not matched to a gene: 8. Here the CDR3 reads CASSPGTESSYEQYF. The CDR3 DNA reads as TGTGCCAGCAGCCCCGGGACAGAGAGCTCCTACGAGCAGTACTTC.

The V call is TRBV7-9, the J call TRBJ1-5, with no clear D. The CDR3 sequence is 13 residues long. Trimming removed 6 bases from V and 6 bases from J, with 12 bases in between. Germline-derived CDR1 and CDR2 are SEHNR and FQNEAQ (reference sequence). CDR3 coding DNA: TGTGCCAGCAGTTACCCCAGCGGTCAGCCCCAGCATTTT. Translating it yields CASSYPSGQPQHF.